The clone carrying this TCR beta chain was found a few times. As yet, its antigen is unknown. This entry is derived from a study of CD8 T cells in ankylosing spondylitis. General observations from the study: Those disease-linked clones were CD8+; they were also relatively rare in peripheral blood. Significant enrichment of disease-linked clones was reported in matched ankylosing spondylitis synovial fluid.

Via MiXCR, TCRdb re-called the 5' RACE reads, giving one row per CDR3 protein. In the table there are roughly 91,000 distinct CDR3 sequences, roughly 8.3% of which are singletons. This CDR3 contains 14 residues. Deletions cut 6 bases from V and 0 bases from J, with 8 bases between. CDR1 SGHTA and CDR2 FQGNSA come from the germline V gene. Material for sequencing was blood, either unsorted or a sorted T cell fraction (not recorded which). The sequence derives from a male donor with ankylosing spondylitis or in good health (not recorded which). This rearrangement joins TRBV7-2 to TRBJ2-2, with a possible D match to TRBD1 (5 bases). The CDR3 bases are TGTGCCAGCAGGGGGCCGGCGAACACCGGGGAGCTGTTTTTT. Translated, it gives CASRGPANTGELFF.